This TCR beta chain is from a study of blood T cells in healthy people across ages. Germline V gene data show CDR1 as SEHNR and CDR2 as FQNEAQ (reference sequence). Trimming shortened V by 3 bases and J by 3 bases, and 12 bases separated the two germline ends. The CDR3 length is 14 residues. This clonotype was seen a few times. The second PCR ran about 6 to 12 cycles with a sample-barcoded 5' primer and J-beta primers. TCRdb used MiXCR to reprocess the 5' RACE reads, holding one entry per CDR3 protein. Of roughly 1.5 million distinct CDR3 sequences in the sample, 42% were seen once. This chain links TRBV7-9 with TRBJ2-7, with a possible D match to TRBD2 (5 bases). Sample: blood. This clonotype was sampled from a woman under 30 in good health. The CDR3 DNA sequence: TGTGCCAGCAGCTTTGAGGGTGGGCTCTACGAGCAGTACTTC. It codes for CASSFEGGLYEQYF.